A single sample gave rise to the 3 T cell receptor beta chains below, sequenced in a study of T cell clonotyping in hematopoietic cell transplantation. This table comes from immunoSEQ multiplex PCR, and its TCRdb copy is limited to in-frame clones, with some not included. This sample has roughly 3,500 clones, with roughly 78% found just once. The sample here was peripheral blood mononuclear cells, taken at the time of graft-versus-host disease after allogeneic stem cell transplant. The receptors stem from a female patient aged 50 to 60 who had an allogeneic stem cell transplant from an unrelated donor, so the T cells may come from the graft donor. Some clones in this sample may be carry-over from other donors' samples.

The CDR3 region is CASSRPGGSYNEQFF. CDR3 sequence (DNA): TGCGCCAGCAGCAGGCCAGGGGGGTCCTACAATGAGCAGTTCTTC. The chain couples TRBV5-1 to TRBJ2-1, with a weak D call TRBD1 (7 bases). The CDR3 is 15 residues long. Trimming stripped 4 bases from V and 1 base from J, with 12 bases between. Germline values: CDR1 SGHRS, CDR2 YFSETQ.

In this sample, this clone is medium-sized. V usage is TRBV9 and J usage is TRBJ1-2; possible D gene TRBD1, 6 bases. The CDR3 has 14 residues. Per the germline V gene, CDR1 is SGDLS and CDR2 is YYNGEE. Deletions cut 4 bases from V and 3 bases from J, with 13 bases between. The CDR3 DNA reads TGTGCCAGCAGCCCCCACTACAGGGACTATGGCTACACCTTC. Protein product: CASSPHYRDYGYTF.

The chain combines TRBV2 with TRBJ2-1; 14 bases map to TRBD2. Germline assignment: CDR1 SNHLY and CDR2 FYNNEI. This CDR3 is built from 18 residues. V shed 6 bases and J 3 bases; nucleotides not matched to a gene: 10. The CDR3 DNA follows: TGTGCCAGCAGGCCGGGACTAGCGGGGGTCTATTACTACAATGAGCAGTTCTTC. This sequence encodes CASRPGLAGVYYYNEQFF. The variable domain in full, with the rest retrieved from reference TRBV2 and TRBJ2-1, is EPEVTQTPSHQVTQMGQEVILRCVPISNHLYFYWYRQILGQKVEFLVSFYNNEISEKSEIFDDQFSVERPDGSNFTLKIRSTKLEDSAMYFCASRPGLAGVYYYNEQFFGPGTRLTVL.